The T cell receptor beta chain described here comes from a study of blood T cell repertoires in COVID-19. Study-level background: Researchers got acute and convalescent COVID-19 samples from the United States, Italy and Spain. T cells, B-cell-depleted T cells, or PBMCs provided the cDNA or gDNA that served as material.

V lost 6 bases, J lost 8 bases, and 20 bases lay in between. Per germline, CDR1 SNHLY and CDR2 FYNNEI. CDR3 length equals 14 residues. The table came from immunoSEQ multiplex PCR; TCRdb's copy has only in-frame clones and leaves some out. The data contain roughly 200,000 clones, approximately 85% of them singletons. This sequence originates from a human donor with active or convalescent COVID-19. The donor label of this sample is uncertain. The genes are TRBV2 and TRBJ2-7; tentative D call: TRBD1 (6 bases). What was sequenced was peripheral blood. In DNA, the CDR3 is TGTGCCAGCAGGGACCGGACAGCGGAGATTAAGCAGTACTTC. Translated: CASRDRTAEIKQYF.